The T cell receptor (beta chain) described here comes from a study of early T cells in non-severe SARS-CoV-2 infection. Whole-study context: Sequencing of bulk RNA from unsorted whole blood was done, without chain pairing. The study, taken as a whole, reports: Matches to VDJdb favored anti-spike CD8 responses and missed private and CD4 specificities.

Unique molecular identifiers were added to individual cDNA molecules. In TCRdb, the 5' RACE reads were re-called with MiXCR into one record per CDR3 protein. Of roughly 51,000 distinct CDR3 sequences listed, approximately 9.4% were seen once; the top ten hold 7.5% to 9%. With respect to this clonotype: Its antigen is currently unknown.

The clonotype originates from an adult who was a healthcare worker with PCR-confirmed SARS-CoV-2 infection or an uninfected control (not recorded which). Sequencing input: whole blood.

DNA of the CDR3: TGCAGCGTTGGTGGTGGCACTGAAGCTTTCTTT. Protein product: CSVGGGTEAFF. The chain employs TRBV29-1 and TRBJ1-1; no clear D gene. Trimming removed 4 bases at V and 4 bases at J, with 7 bases between. Germline values: CDR1 SQVTM, CDR2 ANQGSEA. The CDR3 runs 11 residues. Based on the CDR3 plus reference TRBV29-1 and TRBJ1-1, the full variable domain is SAVISQKPSRDICQRGTSLTIQCQVDSQVTMMFWYRQQPGQSLTLIATANQGSEATYESGFVIDKFPISRPNLTFSTLTVSNMSPEDSSIYLCSVGGGTEAFFGQGTRLTVV.